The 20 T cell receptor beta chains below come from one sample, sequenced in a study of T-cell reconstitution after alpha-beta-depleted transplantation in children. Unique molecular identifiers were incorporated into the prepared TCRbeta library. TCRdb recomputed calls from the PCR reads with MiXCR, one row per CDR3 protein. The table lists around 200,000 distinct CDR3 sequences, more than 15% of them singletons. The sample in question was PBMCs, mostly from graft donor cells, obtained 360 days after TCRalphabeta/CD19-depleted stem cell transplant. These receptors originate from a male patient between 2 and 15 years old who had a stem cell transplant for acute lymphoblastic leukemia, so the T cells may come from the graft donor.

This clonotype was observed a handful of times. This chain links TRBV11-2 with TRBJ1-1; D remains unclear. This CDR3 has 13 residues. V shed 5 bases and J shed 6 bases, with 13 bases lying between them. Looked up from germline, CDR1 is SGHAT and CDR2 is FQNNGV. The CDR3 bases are TGTGCCAGCAGCCTGATTGAAAGGGCTGAAGCTTTCTTT. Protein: CASSLIERAEAFF.

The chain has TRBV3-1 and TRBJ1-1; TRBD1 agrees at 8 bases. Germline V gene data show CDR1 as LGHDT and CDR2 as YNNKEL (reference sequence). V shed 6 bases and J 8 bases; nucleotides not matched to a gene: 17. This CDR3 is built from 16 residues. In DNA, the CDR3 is TGTGCCAGCAGGGATGGACAGGGCGGGAGGGTCTCCGAAGCTTTCTTT. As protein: CASRDGQGGRVSEAFF.

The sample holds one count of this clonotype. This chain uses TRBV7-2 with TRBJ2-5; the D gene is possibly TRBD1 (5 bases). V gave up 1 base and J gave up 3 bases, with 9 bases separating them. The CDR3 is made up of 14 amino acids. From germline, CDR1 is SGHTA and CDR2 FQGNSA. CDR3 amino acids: CASSLVGREETQYF. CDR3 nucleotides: TGTGCCAGCAGCTTAGTGGGGCGCGAAGAGACCCAGTACTTC.

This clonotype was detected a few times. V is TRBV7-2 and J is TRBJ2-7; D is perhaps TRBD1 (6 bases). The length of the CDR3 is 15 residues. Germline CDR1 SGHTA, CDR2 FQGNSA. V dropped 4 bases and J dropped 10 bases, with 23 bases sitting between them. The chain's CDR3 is CASSWDNRPLTPQYF. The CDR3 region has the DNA TGTGCCAGCAGCTGGGACAATCGGCCACTTACTCCTCAGTACTTC.

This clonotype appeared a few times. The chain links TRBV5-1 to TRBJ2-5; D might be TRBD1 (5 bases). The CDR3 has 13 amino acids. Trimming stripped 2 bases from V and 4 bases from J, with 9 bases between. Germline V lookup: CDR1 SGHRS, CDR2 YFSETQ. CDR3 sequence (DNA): TGCGCCAGCAGCTTTCCAGGGCGAGAGACCCAGTACTTC. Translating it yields CASSFPGRETQYF. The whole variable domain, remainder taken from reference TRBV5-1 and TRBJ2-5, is KAGVTQTPRYLIKTRGQQVTLSCSPISGHRSVSWYQQTPGQGLQFLFEYFSETQRNKGNFPGRFSGRQFSNSRSEMNVSTLELGDSALYLCASSFPGRETQYFGPGTRLLVL.

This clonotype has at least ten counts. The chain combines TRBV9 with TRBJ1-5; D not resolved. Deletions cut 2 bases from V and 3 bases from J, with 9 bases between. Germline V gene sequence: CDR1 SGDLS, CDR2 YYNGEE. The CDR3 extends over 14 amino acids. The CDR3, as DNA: TGTGCCAGCAGCGTTGGAGGATACAATCAGCCCCAGCATTTT. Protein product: CASSVGGYNQPQHF.

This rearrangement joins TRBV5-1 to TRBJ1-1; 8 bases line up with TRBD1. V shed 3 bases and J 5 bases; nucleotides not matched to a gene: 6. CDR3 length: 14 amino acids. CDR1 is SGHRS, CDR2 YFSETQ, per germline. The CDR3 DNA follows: TGCGCCAGCAGCTCAACAGGGGGAAGTACTGAAGCTTTCTTT. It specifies CASSSTGGSTEAFF.

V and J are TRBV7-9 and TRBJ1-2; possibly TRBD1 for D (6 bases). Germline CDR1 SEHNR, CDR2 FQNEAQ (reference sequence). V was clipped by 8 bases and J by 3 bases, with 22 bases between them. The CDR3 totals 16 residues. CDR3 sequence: CASGGGWGQDDYGYTF. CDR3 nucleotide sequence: TGTGCCAGCGGAGGGGGGTGGGGGCAGGACGACTATGGCTACACCTTC.

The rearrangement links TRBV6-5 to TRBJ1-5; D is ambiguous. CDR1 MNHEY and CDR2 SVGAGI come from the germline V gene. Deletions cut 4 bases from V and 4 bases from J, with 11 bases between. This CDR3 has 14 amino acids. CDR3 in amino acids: CASSSFVGNQPQHF. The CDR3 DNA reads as TGTGCCAGCAGTTCGTTTGTGGGGAATCAGCCCCAGCATTTT.

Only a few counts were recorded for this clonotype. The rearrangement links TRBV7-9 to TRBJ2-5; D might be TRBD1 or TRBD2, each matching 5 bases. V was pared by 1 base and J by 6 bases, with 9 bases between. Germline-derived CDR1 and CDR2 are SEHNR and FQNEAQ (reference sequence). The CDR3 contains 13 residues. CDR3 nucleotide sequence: TGTGCCAGCAGCTTAGTGGGGGTGAAGACCCAGTACTTC. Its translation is CASSLVGVKTQYF.

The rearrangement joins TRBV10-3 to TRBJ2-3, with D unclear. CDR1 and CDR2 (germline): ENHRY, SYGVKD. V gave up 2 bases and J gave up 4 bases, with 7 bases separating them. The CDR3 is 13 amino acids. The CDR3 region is CAISEPLPDTQYF. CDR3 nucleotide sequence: TGTGCCATCAGTGAGCCCTTACCAGATACGCAGTATTTT.

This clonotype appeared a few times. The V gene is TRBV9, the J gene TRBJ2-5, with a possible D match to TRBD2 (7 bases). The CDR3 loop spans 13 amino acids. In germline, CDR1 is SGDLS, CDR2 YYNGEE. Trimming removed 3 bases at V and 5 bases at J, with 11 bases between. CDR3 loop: CASSAGGGETQYF. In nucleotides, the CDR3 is TGTGCCAGCAGCGCGGGGGGCGGTGAGACCCAGTACTTC.

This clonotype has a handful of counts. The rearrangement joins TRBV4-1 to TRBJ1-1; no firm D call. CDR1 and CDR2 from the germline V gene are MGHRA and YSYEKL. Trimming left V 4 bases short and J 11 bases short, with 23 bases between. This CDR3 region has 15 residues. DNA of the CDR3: TGCGCCAGCAGCCCGCGGACCGATCACTTGGATGTGGCTTTCTTT. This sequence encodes CASSPRTDHLDVAFF.

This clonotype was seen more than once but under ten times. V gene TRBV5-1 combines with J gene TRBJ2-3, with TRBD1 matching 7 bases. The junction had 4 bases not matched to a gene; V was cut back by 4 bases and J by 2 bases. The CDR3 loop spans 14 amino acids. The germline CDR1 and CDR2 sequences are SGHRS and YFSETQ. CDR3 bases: TGCGCCAGCAGCAAGGGACAGAACACAGATACGCAGTATTTT. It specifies CASSKGQNTDTQYF.

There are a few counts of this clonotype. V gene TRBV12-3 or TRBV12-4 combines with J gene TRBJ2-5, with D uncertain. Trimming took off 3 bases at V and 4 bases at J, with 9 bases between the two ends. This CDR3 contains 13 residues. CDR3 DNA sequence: TGTGCCAGCAGTTTTTTTATTACAGAGACCCAGTACTTC. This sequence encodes CASSFFITETQYF.

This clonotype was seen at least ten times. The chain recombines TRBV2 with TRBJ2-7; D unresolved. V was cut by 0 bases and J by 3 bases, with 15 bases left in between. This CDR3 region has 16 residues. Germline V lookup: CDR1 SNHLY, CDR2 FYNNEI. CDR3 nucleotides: TGTGCCAGCAGTGAAGCGCTGTCGACCGCACTCTACGAGCAGTACTTC. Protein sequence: CASSEALSTALYEQYF.

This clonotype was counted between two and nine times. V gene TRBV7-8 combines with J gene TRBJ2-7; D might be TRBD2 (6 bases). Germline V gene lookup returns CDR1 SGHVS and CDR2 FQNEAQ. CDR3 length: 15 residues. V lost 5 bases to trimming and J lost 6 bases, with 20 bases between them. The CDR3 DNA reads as TGTGCCAGCAGCGCTCCTGGGAGGATAATAGGCGAGCAGTACTTC. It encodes CASSAPGRIIGEQYF.

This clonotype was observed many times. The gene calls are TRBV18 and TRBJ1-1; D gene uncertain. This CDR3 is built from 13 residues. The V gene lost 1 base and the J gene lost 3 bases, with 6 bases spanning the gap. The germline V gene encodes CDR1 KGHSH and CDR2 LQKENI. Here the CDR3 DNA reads TGTGCCAGCTCACCACAGCAGGACACTGAAGCTTTCTTT. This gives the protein CASSPQQDTEAFF.

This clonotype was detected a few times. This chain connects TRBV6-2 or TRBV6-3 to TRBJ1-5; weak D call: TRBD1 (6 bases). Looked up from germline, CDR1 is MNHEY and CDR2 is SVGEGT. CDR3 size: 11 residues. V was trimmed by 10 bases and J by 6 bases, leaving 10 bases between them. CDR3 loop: CATGEVQPQHF. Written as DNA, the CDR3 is TGTGCCACAGGGGAGGTTCAGCCCCAGCATTTT.

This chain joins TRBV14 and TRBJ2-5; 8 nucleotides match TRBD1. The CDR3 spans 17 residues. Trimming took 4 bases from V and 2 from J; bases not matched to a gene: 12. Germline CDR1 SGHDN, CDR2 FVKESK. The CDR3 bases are TGTGCCAGCAGCCCTTTTTGGACAGGGAATATACAAGAGACCCAGTACTTC. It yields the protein CASSPFWTGNIQETQYF.